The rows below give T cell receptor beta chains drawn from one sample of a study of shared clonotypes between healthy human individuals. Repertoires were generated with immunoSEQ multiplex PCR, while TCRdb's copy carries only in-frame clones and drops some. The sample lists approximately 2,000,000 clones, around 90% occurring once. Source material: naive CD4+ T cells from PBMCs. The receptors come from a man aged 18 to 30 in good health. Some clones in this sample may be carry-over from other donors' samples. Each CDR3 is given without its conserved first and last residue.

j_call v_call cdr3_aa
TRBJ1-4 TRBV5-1 ASSRLGGENEKLF
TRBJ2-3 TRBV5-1 ASSLTTDTQY
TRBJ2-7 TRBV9 ASSKEQLAASYEQY
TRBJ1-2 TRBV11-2 ASSKGTGGALYGYT
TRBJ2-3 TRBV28 ASSLAGTGDTDTQY
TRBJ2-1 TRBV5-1 ASRPGTGSSYNEQF
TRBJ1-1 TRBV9 ASSSRAMNTEAF
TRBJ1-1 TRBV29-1 SVPGFLNTEAF
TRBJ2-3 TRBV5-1 ASSLEGQESTDTQY
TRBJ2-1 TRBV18 ASSPSAGYNEQF
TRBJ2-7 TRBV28 ASSSPRSGQAIYEQY
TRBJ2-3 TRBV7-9 ASRRIAGGDTQY
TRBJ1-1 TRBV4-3 ASSGNMNTEAF
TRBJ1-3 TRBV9 ASSPQTGLSSGNTIY
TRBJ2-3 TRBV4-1 ASSQETSGSYTQY
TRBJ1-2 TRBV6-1 ASSEARGPGYT
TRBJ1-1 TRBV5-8 ASSLWRNTEAF
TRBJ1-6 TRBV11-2 ASSSHWTASYSPLH
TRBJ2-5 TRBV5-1 ASSLGHSRETQY
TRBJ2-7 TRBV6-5 ASRRRLAGNYEQY
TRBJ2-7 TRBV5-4 ASRGAGRPAYEQY
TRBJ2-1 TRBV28 ASSFSPEQF
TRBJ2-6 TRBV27 ASSLGARGANVLT
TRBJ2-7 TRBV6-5 ASSYRRVSSYEQY
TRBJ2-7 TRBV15 ATSRGHRGLNEQY
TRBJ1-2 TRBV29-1 SVRTGGGYT
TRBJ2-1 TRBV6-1 ASSERGKGAYNEQF
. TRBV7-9 ASSPPWGTQDSYEQY
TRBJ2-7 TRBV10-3 AISLRQGHSYEQY
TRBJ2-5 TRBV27 ASSLGPGLANQETQY
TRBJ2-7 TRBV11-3 ASSSEAGQGHEQY
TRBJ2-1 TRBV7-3 ASSDAGTSYNEQF
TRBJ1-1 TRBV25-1 ASRPGDRDNTEAF
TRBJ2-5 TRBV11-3 ASSPPGQGAETQY
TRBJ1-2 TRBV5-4 ASSLGNYGYT
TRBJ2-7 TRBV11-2 ASSRVWVSSYEQY
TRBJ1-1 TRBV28 ASRLRDTEAF
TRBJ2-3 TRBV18 ASSPPRGGDTQY
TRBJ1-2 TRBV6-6 ASSTGFGYT